Below, 10 T cell receptor beta chains from the same sample are listed, as sequenced in a study of cytomegalovirus exposure and HLA in healthy donors. The PCR ran on 60 Vbeta and 13 Jbeta primers. Repertoires were generated with immunoSEQ multiplex PCR, while TCRdb's copy carries only in-frame clones and drops some. Its table records about 130,000 clones. The source material was PBMCs. The receptors here all came from a man aged 25-40 years in good health and CMV-seronegative.

The CDR3 bases are TGTGCCAGCATAGACAGGGCCAGGAACAATGAGCAGTTCTTC. This gives the protein CASIDRARNNEQFF. This sequence joins TRBV19 and TRBJ2-1, with 7 bases matching TRBD1. Unmatched junction bases numbered 10, after V lost 9 bases and J lost 5 bases. The CDR3 length is 14 residues. Germline lookup yields CDR1 LNHDA and CDR2 SQIVND (reference sequence).

The chain recombines TRBV7-2 with TRBJ1-4; D might be TRBD1 (5 bases). The CDR3 covers 14 residues. The V end was cut by 4 bases, the J end by 7 bases, with 13 bases between. CDR1 is SGHTA, CDR2 FQGNSA, per germline. CDR3 sequence (DNA): TGTGCCAGCAGCTATAAAAGTGGGGCTGAAAAACTGTTTTTT. Its translation: CASSYKSGAEKLFF.

The chain joins TRBV10-1 to TRBJ2-7, with 11 positions matching TRBD2. CDR3 length: 16 residues. Losses at the gene ends were 2 bases for V and 3 bases for J; bases not matched to a gene: 6. The germline V gene has CDR1 WNHNN and CDR2 SYGVQD (reference sequence). The CDR3 here is CASSETLAGGLYEQYF. In nucleotides, the CDR3 is TGCGCCAGCAGTGAGACTCTAGCGGGAGGCCTCTACGAGCAGTACTTC.

The rearrangement uses TRBV4-1 and TRBJ1-1; the match to TRBD1 covers 7 bases. V dropped 3 bases and J dropped 1; count of bases not matched to a gene: 5. This CDR3 is 15 amino acids long. CDR1 and CDR2 (germline): MGHRA, YSYEKL. The CDR3 region is CASSQLTGSNTEAFF. As DNA, the CDR3 is TGCGCCAGCAGCCAGCTGACAGGGTCGAACACTGAAGCTTTCTTT.

The J gene is TRBJ2-1, the V gene TRBV7-3, with 14 positions matching TRBD2. Germline assignment: CDR1 SGHTA and CDR2 FQGTGA. The V and J ends lost 6 bases and 10 bases, in that order; junction bases with no gene match: 8. The CDR3 spans 15 residues. DNA of the CDR3: TGTGCCAGCAGACTAACGGGACTAGCGGGAGACGAGCAGTTCTTC. Its protein is CASRLTGLAGDEQFF.

CDR3 bases: TGTGCCAGCAGTTTATGGACAGGGACGTTAAACTATGGCTACACCTTC. Its protein is CASSLWTGTLNYGYTF. This chain connects TRBV28 to TRBJ1-2; 7 bases fit TRBD1. V trimming: 0 bases; J trimming: 2 bases; junction bases outside the gene matches: 6. This CDR3 spans 16 amino acids. Germline CDR1 MDHEN, CDR2 SYDVKM.

The V gene is TRBV5-1, the J gene TRBJ2-7, with 9 nucleotides matching TRBD1. Trimming cost V 1 base and J 6 bases; bases outside gene matches: 5. This CDR3 is built from 14 residues. The germline CDR1 and CDR2 sequences are SGHRS and YFSETQ. The CDR3 spells CASSLNRGPPEQYF. As DNA, the CDR3 is TGCGCCAGCAGCTTGAACAGGGGGCCCCCCGAGCAGTACTTC.

The chain uses TRBV5-1 and TRBJ2-1; no clear D gene. The CDR3 has 16 amino acids. V lost 0 bases and J 0 bases, leaving 10 bases between the germline ends. The germline gives CDR1 SGHRS, CDR2 YFSETQ. CDR3 nucleotide sequence: TGCGCCAGCAGCTTGGTGGGCTCGAGCTCCTACAATGAGCAGTTCTTC. Its translation: CASSLVGSSSYNEQFF.

The chain is built from TRBV15 and TRBJ1-1; D is ambiguous. CDR3 size: 16 residues. Between the trimmed V and J ends, which lost 1 base and 0 bases, there was a span of 12 bases. Looked up from germline, CDR1 is LNHNV and CDR2 is YYDKDF (reference sequence). The CDR3 sequence: CATSRVNTAMNTEAFF. The CDR3 region has the DNA TGTGCCACCAGCAGAGTGAATACAGCTATGAACACTGAAGCTTTCTTT.

V is TRBV20-1 and J is TRBJ2-7, with a possible D match to TRBD2 (5 bases). This CDR3 comprises 11 residues. The ends were cut back, 5 bases at V and 5 bases at J, with 10 bases in the middle. Germline CDR1 is DFQATT and CDR2 is SNEGSKA (reference sequence). CDR3 amino acids: CSALGSNEQYF. In DNA form, the CDR3 reads TGCAGTGCTTTGGGGAGCAACGAGCAGTACTTC.